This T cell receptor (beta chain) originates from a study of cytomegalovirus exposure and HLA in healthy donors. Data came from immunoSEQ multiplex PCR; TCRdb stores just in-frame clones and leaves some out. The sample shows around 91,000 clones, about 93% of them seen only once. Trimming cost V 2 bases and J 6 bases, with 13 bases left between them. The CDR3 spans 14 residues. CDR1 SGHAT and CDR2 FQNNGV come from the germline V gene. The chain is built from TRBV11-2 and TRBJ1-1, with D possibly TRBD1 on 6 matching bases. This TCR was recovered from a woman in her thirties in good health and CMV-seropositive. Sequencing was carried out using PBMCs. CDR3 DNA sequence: TGTGCCAGCAGCTTACTCGGGGGGCTCTCTGAAGCTTTCTTT. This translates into CASSLLGGLSEAFF.